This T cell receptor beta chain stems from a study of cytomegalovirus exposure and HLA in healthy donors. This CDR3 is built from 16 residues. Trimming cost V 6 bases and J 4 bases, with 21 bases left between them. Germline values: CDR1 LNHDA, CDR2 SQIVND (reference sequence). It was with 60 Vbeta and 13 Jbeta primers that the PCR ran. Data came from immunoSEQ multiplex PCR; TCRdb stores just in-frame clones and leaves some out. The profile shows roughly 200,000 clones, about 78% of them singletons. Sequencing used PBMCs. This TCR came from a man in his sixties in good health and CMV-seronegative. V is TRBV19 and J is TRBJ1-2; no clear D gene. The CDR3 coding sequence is TGTGCCAGTAGCCAAAATCACAGACTAATCTTCTATGGCTACACCTTC. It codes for CASSQNHRLIFYGYTF.